The 27 T cell receptor beta chains given below trace back to one sample, sequenced in a study of shared clonotypes between healthy human individuals (dated by TCRdb to 2020 to 2022). Library preparation used the immunoSEQ multiplex PCR assay. In TCRdb, the immuneACCESS table is reduced to in-frame sequences with V and J assigned. These tables do not hold every clone; where another copy was compared, an unresolved V gene accounts for under half, and the others remain unexplained. The sample table records about 980,000 clones; over 60% of these occur just once. Jointly, the top ten make up about 1.5% of the sample. Sequenced material: memory CD4+ T cells sorted from blood. The intended sense of this specimen's cell subset or site label: CD45RA-negative fraction. These receptors were collected from a man aged 18 to 30 in good health.

The V call is TRBV28, the J call TRBJ1-1; perhaps TRBD1 as D (5 bases). The CDR3 has 14 amino acids. Germline V lookup: CDR1 MDHEN, CDR2 SYDVKM. The V end lost 5 bases, the J end lost 5 bases, and 15 bases lay between the germline ends. The DNA for the CDR3 is TGTGCCAGCAGTCTGAGGGCCCGGGGGACTGAAGCTTTCTTT. Its protein is CASSLRARGTEAFF.

The chain carries TRBV5-6 and TRBJ2-2; the D call may be TRBD1 or TRBD2 (5 bases each). Germline lookup yields CDR1 SGHDT and CDR2 YYEEEE. There are 14 residues in the CDR3. V lost 0 bases to trimming and J lost 6 bases, with 9 bases between them. The CDR3: CASSLAGPAGELFF. Here the CDR3 DNA reads TGTGCCAGCAGCTTGGCGGGGCCAGCCGGGGAGCTGTTTTTT.

J is TRBJ2-2 and V is TRBV19; possibly TRBD2 for D (5 bases). The length of the CDR3 is 15 residues. Germline lookup yields CDR1 LNHDA and CDR2 SQIVND (reference sequence). Trimming left V 5 bases short and J 0 bases short, with 10 bases between. The CDR3 DNA is TGTGCCAGTAGTCCTAGGACTGCGAACACCGGGGAGCTGTTTTTT. This encodes CASSPRTANTGELFF.

This chain uses TRBV7-9 with TRBJ1-2, with D uncertain. The CDR3 spans 14 residues. CDR1 is SEHNR and CDR2 is FQNEAQ in the germline V gene (reference sequence). V gave up 0 bases and J gave up 7 bases, with 12 bases separating them. Here the CDR3 DNA reads TGTGCCAGCAGCTTAGCGCTGTTGGGTTCTGGCTACACCTTC. Its translation: CASSLALLGSGYTF.

V and J are TRBV2 and TRBJ2-7, with TRBD1 matching over 7 bases. In germline, CDR1 is SNHLY, CDR2 FYNNEI. This CDR3 is 15 amino acids long. Unmatched junction bases numbered 6, after V lost 1 base and J lost 3 bases. This CDR3 reads CASSEEAGGGYEQYF. CDR3 nucleotides: TGTGCCAGCAGTGAAGAGGCAGGGGGTGGCTACGAGCAGTACTTC.

CDR3 in amino acids: CASSLRMEQYF. CDR3 in DNA: TGTGCCAGCAGTCTAAGGATGGAGCAGTACTTC. The rearrangement links TRBV28 to TRBJ2-7; D is unclear. The CDR3 sequence is 11 residues long. The V gene's germline CDR1 is MDHEN and CDR2 SYDVKM. The V end was cut by 5 bases, the J end by 7 bases, with 9 bases between.

This rearrangement joins TRBV5-8 to TRBJ2-5; D may be TRBD1 (5 bases). The length of the CDR3 is 19 residues. The germline gives CDR1 SGHTS, CDR2 YDEGEE. The germline V and J ends were trimmed by 0 bases and 3 bases, with 24 bases remaining between them. CDR3 sequence reads: CASSLENRWSMWGEETQYF. Here the CDR3 DNA reads TGTGCCAGCAGCTTGGAGAACAGGTGGTCGATGTGGGGTGAAGAGACCCAGTACTTC.

The CDR3 protein is CASSPDRGKYEQFF. CDR3 coding DNA: TGTGCCAGCAGCCCGGACAGGGGAAAATATGAGCAGTTCTTC. J is TRBJ2-1 and V is TRBV5-6; 9 bases map to TRBD1. V lost 4 bases and J lost 8; bases outside the gene matches: 7. Germline CDR1 SGHDT, CDR2 YYEEEE. This CDR3 region has 14 residues.

The chain employs TRBV11-2 and TRBJ2-7, with D perhaps matching TRBD2 (7 bases). The V end lost 0 bases, the J end lost 0 bases, and 9 bases lay between the germline ends. Germline CDR1 reads SGHAT; CDR2 reads FQNNGV. This CDR3 spans 15 amino acids. CDR3 sequence (DNA): TGTGCCAGCAGCTTAGAGGGGGGGCACTCCTACGAGCAGTACTTC. Amino acids: CASSLEGGHSYEQYF. The complete variable domain, with remaining parts taken from reference TRBV11-2 and TRBJ2-7, reads EAGVAQSPRYKIIEKRQSVAFWCNPISGHATLYWYQQILGQGPKLLIQFQNNGVVDDSQLPKDRFSAERLKGVDSTLKIQPAKLEDSAVYLCASSLEGGHSYEQYFGPGTRLTVT.

The chain links TRBV13 to TRBJ1-3; D remains ambiguous. Germline V gene sequence: CDR1 PRHDT, CDR2 FYEKMQ (reference sequence). The CDR3 is 13 amino acids. V was cut by 6 bases and J by 4 bases, with 10 bases left in between. The CDR3 DNA follows: TGTGCCAGCAGTCAAATGGGGGGAAACACCATATATTTT. It is translated as CASSQMGGNTIYF.

The CDR3 sequence: CASSPDRWRIGEQYF. CDR3 nucleotides: TGTGCCAGCAGCCCGGACCGCTGGAGGATTGGCGAGCAGTACTTC. The rearrangement uses TRBV6-5 and TRBJ2-7; D perhaps matches TRBD2 (5 bases). Between the trimmed V and J ends, which lost 6 bases and 6 bases, there was a span of 21 bases. Looked up from germline, CDR1 is MNHEY and CDR2 is SVGAGI. The CDR3 spans 15 residues.

The chain carries TRBV28 and TRBJ1-3; D is perhaps TRBD1 (6 bases). V lost 6 bases and J lost 0, with 18 bases in between. CDR1 is MDHEN, CDR2 SYDVKM, per germline. The CDR3 runs 17 residues. CDR3 DNA: TGTGCCAGCAGCTTGCCCACAGGGATGAGCTCTGGAAACACCATATATTTT. Residues: CASSLPTGMSSGNTIYF.

Regarding this clone: The sample has other DNA sequences that encode this CDR3 too. The rearrangement joins TRBV30 to TRBJ2-3; 7 bases line up with TRBD2. V trimming: 0 bases; J trimming: 2 bases; junction bases outside the gene matches: 2. The CDR3 spans 14 residues. Per the germline V gene, CDR1 is GTSNPN and CDR2 is SVGIG (reference sequence). CDR3 amino acids: CAWSVSGTTDTQYF. The CDR3 DNA sequence: TGTGCCTGGAGTGTAAGCGGGACCACAGATACGCAGTATTTT.

DNA for the CDR3: TGTGCCAGCAGCGTCTCTGGAAACACCATATATTTT. It codes for CASSVSGNTIYF. The chain has TRBV28 and TRBJ1-3; D is undetermined. This CDR3 is 12 amino acids long. Germline CDR1 and CDR2: MDHEN and SYDVKM. Trimming stripped 6 bases from V and 0 bases from J, with 3 bases between.

The J gene is TRBJ2-7, the V gene TRBV27; the match to TRBD2 covers 13 bases. The CDR3 length is 17 residues. The germline V gene has CDR1 MNHEY and CDR2 SMNVEV (reference sequence). The J segment lost 2 bases and the V segment lost 5 bases, leaving 9 bases of the junction unmatched. The CDR3 is CASSPTSGRASTYEQYF. The CDR3 DNA is TGTGCCAGCAGTCCCACTAGCGGGAGGGCCTCAACCTACGAGCAGTACTTC.

The chain joins TRBV10-2 to TRBJ2-7; 16 nucleotides align to TRBD2. Germline V gives CDR1 WSHSY, CDR2 SAAADI. This CDR3 spans 19 amino acids. After removal of 0 bases from V and 4 bases from J, the junction contained 9 bases not matched to a gene. DNA for the CDR3: TGCGCCAGCAGTGAGTCGAGAAGGGGACTAGCGGGAGGGAAGTACGAGCAGTACTTC. Translation gives CASSESRRGLAGGKYEQYF.

The rearrangement links TRBV20-1 to TRBJ1-1; no definite D call. Germline V gene lookup returns CDR1 DFQATT and CDR2 SNEGSKA (reference sequence). The V end was cut by 6 bases, the J end by 0 bases, with 5 bases between. This CDR3 is built from 11 residues. CDR3 amino acids: CSASVNTEAFF. The CDR3 region has the DNA TGCAGTGCCTCAGTGAACACTGAAGCTTTCTTT.

CDR3 sequence (DNA): TGTGCCAGCAGCTCACAACGGGGAAAACAGCACCTACAGTACTTC. Amino acids: CASSSQRGKQHLQYF. V gene TRBV21-1 combines with J gene TRBJ2-7; TRBD2 reflects the table's D call only, with no check against the DNA. TRBV21-1 is flagged as a pseudogene. CDR3 size: 15 residues.

CDR3 DNA sequence: TGTGCCAGTAGTATAGATAAGGGGAAAGCTTTCTTT. It yields the protein CASSIDKGKAFF. The J gene is TRBJ1-1, the V gene TRBV19; possibly TRBD1 for D (5 bases). The germline gives CDR1 LNHDA, CDR2 SQIVND (reference sequence). Trimming shortened V by 0 bases and J by 9 bases, and 8 bases separated the two germline ends. The CDR3 is 12 amino acids.

This clone has at least ten counts. At one of its ends the junction is not consistent with the germline gene, which may arise from a read error. The gene calls are TRBV7-7 and TRBJ2-3, with 7 bases fitting TRBD2. The CDR3 has 13 amino acids. CDR1 and CDR2 from the germline V gene are SSHAT and FNYEAQ (reference sequence). The CDR3 region is CASSPTREGTQYF. CDR3 nucleotides: TGTGCTAGCAGCCCTACGAGGGAGGGTACGCAGTATTTT.

V is TRBV11-3 and J is TRBJ2-7; possibly TRBD1 for D (5 bases). This CDR3 has 16 residues. Between the trimmed V and J ends, which lost 1 base and 7 bases, there was a span of 20 bases. Per the germline V gene, CDR1 is SGHNT and CDR2 is YENEEA. The CDR3 region is CASSLGPTDGLGEQYF. The CDR3 DNA reads as TGTGCCAGCAGCTTAGGACCGACAGATGGTTTGGGAGAGCAGTACTTC. The full variable domain, its missing parts supplied by reference TRBV11-3 and TRBJ2-7, is EAGVVQSPRYKIIEKKQPVAFWCNPISGHNTLYWYLQNLGQGPELLIRYENEEAVDDSQLPKDRFSAERLKGVDSTLKIQPAELGDSAVYLCASSLGPTDGLGEQYFGPGTRLTVT.

The rearrangement joins TRBV5-1 to TRBJ2-7; D tentatively fits TRBD1 or TRBD2 (5 bases each). The CDR3 is 14 amino acids. Deletions cut 2 bases from V and 0 bases from J, with 9 bases between. Germline-derived CDR1 and CDR2 are SGHRS and YFSETQ. CDR3 residues: CASSFDGTSYEQYF. In DNA, the CDR3 is TGCGCCAGCAGCTTTGACGGGACCTCCTACGAGCAGTACTTC.

This clone occurred a few times. The chain recombines TRBV7-9 with TRBJ1-1, with D possibly TRBD1 on 5 matching bases. Per the germline V gene, CDR1 is SEHNR and CDR2 is FQNEAQ (reference sequence). The length of the CDR3 is 13 residues. Trimming shortened V by 4 bases and J by 4 bases, and 10 bases separated the two germline ends. In DNA form, the CDR3 reads TGTGCCAGCAGCTCAGGGTTAGGCACTGAAGCTTTCTTT. Amino acid sequence: CASSSGLGTEAFF.

This chain connects TRBV4-1 to TRBJ1-6; D not resolved. V was trimmed by 1 base and J by 10 bases, leaving 11 bases between them. The V gene's germline CDR1 is MGHRA and CDR2 YSYEKL. The CDR3 is 14 amino acids. The CDR3 loop is CASSQARPQSPLHF. The DNA for the CDR3 is TGCGCCAGCAGCCAAGCGCGGCCCCAATCACCCCTCCACTTT.

The CDR3 bases are TGTGCCAGCAGCTTAGATTTCCAAGGATTTAGGGACAATGAGCAGTTCTTC. Protein sequence: CASSLDFQGFRDNEQFF. The V call is TRBV11-2, the J call TRBJ2-1; D uncertain. With 0 bases removed from V and 5 bases from J, the gap between germline ends came to 17 bases. Per germline, CDR1 SGHAT and CDR2 FQNNGV. This CDR3 is 17 amino acids long.

The J gene is TRBJ2-7, the V gene TRBV5-1; D not certain. The V gene lost 2 bases and the J gene lost 5 bases, with 11 bases spanning the gap. CDR1 is SGHRS and CDR2 is YFSETQ in the germline V gene. This CDR3 has 13 residues. The CDR3 DNA follows: TGCGCCAGCAGCTTCCGTAATGTGGACGAGCAGTACTTC. Protein sequence: CASSFRNVDEQYF.

This clone was detected once. In nucleotides, the CDR3 is TGTGCCAGTAGTCCACGGACAGGGGCTAGCTCCTATAATTCACCCCTCCACTTT. Encoded protein: CASSPRTGASSYNSPLHF. The chain employs TRBV19 and TRBJ1-6; 9 nucleotides line up with TRBD1. Germline CDR1 LNHDA, CDR2 SQIVND (reference sequence). Losses at the gene ends were 5 bases for V and 0 bases for J; bases not matched to a gene: 8. This CDR3 region has 18 residues.